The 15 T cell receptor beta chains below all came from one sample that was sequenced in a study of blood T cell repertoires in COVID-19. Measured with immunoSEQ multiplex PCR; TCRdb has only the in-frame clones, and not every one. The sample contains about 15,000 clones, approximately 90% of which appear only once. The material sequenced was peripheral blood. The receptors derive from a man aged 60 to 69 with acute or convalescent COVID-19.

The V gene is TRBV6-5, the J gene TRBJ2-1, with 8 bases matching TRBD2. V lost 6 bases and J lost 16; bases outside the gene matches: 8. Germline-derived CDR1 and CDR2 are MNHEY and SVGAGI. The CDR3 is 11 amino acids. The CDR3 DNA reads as TGTGCCAGCAGCTCCGGGGGGGCACGATTCTTC. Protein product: CASSSGGARFF.

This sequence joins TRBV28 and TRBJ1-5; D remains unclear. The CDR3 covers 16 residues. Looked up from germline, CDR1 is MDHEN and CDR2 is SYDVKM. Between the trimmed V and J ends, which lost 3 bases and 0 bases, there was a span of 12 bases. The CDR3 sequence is CASSLGSSTSNQPQHF. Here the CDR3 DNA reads TGTGCCAGCAGTTTGGGCAGTTCGACTAGCAATCAGCCCCAGCATTTT.

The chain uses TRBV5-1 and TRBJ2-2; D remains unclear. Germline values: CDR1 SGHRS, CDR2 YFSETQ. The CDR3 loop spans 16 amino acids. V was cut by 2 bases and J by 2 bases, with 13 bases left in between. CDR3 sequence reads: CASSFTRVTNTGELFF. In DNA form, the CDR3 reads TGCGCCAGCAGCTTCACCCGGGTGACTAACACCGGGGAGCTGTTTTTT.

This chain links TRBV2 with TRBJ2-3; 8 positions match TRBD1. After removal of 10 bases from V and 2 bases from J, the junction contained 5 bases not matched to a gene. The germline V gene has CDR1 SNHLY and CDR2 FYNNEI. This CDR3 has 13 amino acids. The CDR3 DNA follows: TGTGCCACCGTTCAGGGGGCCACAGATACGCAGTATTTT. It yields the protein CATVQGATDTQYF.

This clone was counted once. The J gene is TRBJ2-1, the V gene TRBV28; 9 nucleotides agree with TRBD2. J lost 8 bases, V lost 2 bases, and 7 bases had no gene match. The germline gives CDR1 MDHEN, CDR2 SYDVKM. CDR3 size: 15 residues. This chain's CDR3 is CASSLATSGIDEQFF. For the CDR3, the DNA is TGTGCCAGCAGTTTAGCGACTAGCGGAATAGATGAGCAGTTCTTC. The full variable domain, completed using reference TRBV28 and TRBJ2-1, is DVKVTQSSRYLVKRTGEKVFLECVQDMDHENMFWYRQDPGLGLRLIYFSYDVKMKEKGDIPEGYSVSREKKERFSLILESASTNQTSMYLCASSLATSGIDEQFFGPGTRLTVL.

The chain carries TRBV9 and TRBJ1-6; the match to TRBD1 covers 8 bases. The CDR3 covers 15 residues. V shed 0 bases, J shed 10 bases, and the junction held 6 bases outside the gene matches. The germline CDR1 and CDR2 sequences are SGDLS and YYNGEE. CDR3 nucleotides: TGTGCCAGCAGCGTAGCCGGGACAGGATTCTCACCCCTCCACTTT. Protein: CASSVAGTGFSPLHF.

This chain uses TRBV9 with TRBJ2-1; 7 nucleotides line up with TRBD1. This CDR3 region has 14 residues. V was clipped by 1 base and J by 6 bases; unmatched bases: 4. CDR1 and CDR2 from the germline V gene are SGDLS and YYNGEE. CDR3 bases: TGTGCCAGCAGCGTAAGGGGGCTCCGCAATGAGCAGTTCTTC. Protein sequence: CASSVRGLRNEQFF. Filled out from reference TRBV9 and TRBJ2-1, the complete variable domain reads DSGVTQTPKHLITATGQRVTLRCSPRSGDLSVYWYQQSLDQGLQFLIQYYNGEERAKGNILERFSAQQFPDLHSELNLSSLELGDSALYFCASSVRGLRNEQFFGPGTRLTVL.

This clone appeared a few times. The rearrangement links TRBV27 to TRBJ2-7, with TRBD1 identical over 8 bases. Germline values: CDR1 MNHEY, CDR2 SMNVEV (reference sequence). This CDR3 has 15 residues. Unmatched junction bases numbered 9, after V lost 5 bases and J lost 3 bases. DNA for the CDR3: TGTGCCAGCAGTGTGAGGGACAGGAGGATCTACGAGCAGTACTTC. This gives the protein CASSVRDRRIYEQYF.

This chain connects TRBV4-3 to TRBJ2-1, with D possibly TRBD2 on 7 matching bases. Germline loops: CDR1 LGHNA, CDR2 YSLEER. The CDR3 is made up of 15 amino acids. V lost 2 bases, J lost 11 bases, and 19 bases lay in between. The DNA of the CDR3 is TGCGCCAGCAGCCAACGAGGGGGGGGGAACCCGAAGCAGTTCTTC. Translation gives CASSQRGGGNPKQFF.

In nucleotides, the CDR3 is TGTGCCAGTAGTACGAACCCAAGGGGGACTGAAGCTTTCTTT. As protein: CASSTNPRGTEAFF. This chain uses TRBV19 with TRBJ1-1, with TRBD1 as a possible D gene (6 bases). V lost 4 bases, J lost 5 bases, and 14 bases lay in between. Germline V CDR1 and CDR2: LNHDA, SQIVND (reference sequence). The CDR3 is 14 amino acids.

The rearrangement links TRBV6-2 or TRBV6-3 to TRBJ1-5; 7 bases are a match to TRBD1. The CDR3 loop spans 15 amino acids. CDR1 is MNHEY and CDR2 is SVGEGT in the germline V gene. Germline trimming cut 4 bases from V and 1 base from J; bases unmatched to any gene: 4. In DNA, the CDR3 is TGTGCCAGCAGTTCCTTGGACAGGAGCAATCAGCCCCAGCATTTT. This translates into CASSSLDRSNQPQHF.

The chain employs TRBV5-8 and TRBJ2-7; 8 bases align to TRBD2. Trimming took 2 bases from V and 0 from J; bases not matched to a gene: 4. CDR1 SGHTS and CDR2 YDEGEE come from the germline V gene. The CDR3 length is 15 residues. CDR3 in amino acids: CASSLTSGISYEQYF. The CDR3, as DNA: TGTGCCAGCAGCTTAACTAGCGGCATCTCCTACGAGCAGTACTTC.

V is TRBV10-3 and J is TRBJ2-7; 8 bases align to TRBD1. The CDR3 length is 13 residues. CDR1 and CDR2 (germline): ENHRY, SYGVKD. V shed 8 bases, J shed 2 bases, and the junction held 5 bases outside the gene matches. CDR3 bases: TGTGCCATCCAGGACAGGGTCACCTACGAGCAGTACTTC. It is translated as CAIQDRVTYEQYF.

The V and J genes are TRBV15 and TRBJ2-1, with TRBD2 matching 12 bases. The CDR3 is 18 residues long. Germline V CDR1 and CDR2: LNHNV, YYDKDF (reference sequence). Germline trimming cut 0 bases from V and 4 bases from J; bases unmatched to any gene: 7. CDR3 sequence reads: CATSRDIATSGGYNEQFF. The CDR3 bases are TGTGCCACCAGCAGAGATATAGCGACTAGCGGGGGTTACAATGAGCAGTTCTTC.

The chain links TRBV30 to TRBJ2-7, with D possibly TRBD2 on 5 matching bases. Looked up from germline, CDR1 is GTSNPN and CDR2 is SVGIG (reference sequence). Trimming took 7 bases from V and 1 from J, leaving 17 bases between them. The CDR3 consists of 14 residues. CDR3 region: CALNPTGSSYEQYF. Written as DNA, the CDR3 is TGTGCCTTGAACCCGACGGGGTCTTCCTACGAGCAGTACTTC.